This paragraph covers one TCR beta chain sequence. From the 5' RACE reads, TCRdb called clonotypes with MiXCR, one entry per CDR3 protein. The data show 450,000 to 700,000 distinct CDR3 sequences, with more than 15% seen just once and more than 10% held by the top ten. Deletions cut 1 base from V and 6 bases from J, with 13 bases between. The CDR3 runs to 15 residues. From germline, CDR1 is MNHNY and CDR2 SVGAGI (reference sequence). The data derive from a study of T-cell memory formation after mild COVID-19. The sequence was obtained from an adult woman who had mild COVID-19 (a few samples of this study predate the infection). Cell type and time point are not known. The V and J genes are TRBV6-6 and TRBJ1-5; no clear D. Input material: PBMCs or a T cell subset sorted from them (not recorded which). The CDR3 reads CASSYLATVGQPQHF. The CDR3 nucleotides read TGTGCCAGCAGTTACTTGGCGACGGTCGGTCAGCCCCAGCATTTT.